Here is one TCR beta chain with its context. Antigen specificity is unknown. At one end, the junction sequence differs from germline, possibly due to a read error. The sample belongs to a study of blood T cells in healthy people across ages. Germline-derived CDR1 and CDR2 are SGDLS and YYNGEE. The CDR3 is 13 residues long. Together with a sample-barcoded 5' primer, a J-beta primer mix was included in a second PCR lasting roughly 6 to 12 cycles. Tags on each cDNA molecule came from a template-switch adaptor with 12 random nucleotides. The study obtained at least 3 million CDR3-containing paired-end reads from every sample. TCRdb independently ran MiXCR on the 5' RACE reads; one entry per CDR3 protein. The sample carries roughly 1,500,000 distinct CDR3 sequences, 30% to 35% recorded once. Points from the study as a whole: Unsorted PBMCs blocked a conclusive comparison of naive and antigen-experienced cells.

The specimen sequenced was blood. The TCR sequence derives from a woman in her 30s in good health. The chain couples TRBV9 to TRBJ1-1; 7 bases are a match to TRBD1. For the CDR3, the DNA is TGTGCCAGCAGCGTTGGACAGGACACTGAAGTTTTCTTT. As protein: CASSVGQDTEVFF.